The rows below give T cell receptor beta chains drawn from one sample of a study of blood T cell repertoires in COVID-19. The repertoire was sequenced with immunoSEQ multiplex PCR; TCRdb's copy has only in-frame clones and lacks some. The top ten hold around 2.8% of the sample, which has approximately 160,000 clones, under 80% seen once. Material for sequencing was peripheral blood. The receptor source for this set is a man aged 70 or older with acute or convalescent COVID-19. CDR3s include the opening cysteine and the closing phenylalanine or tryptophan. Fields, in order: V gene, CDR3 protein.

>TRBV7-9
CASSWPVQGDSTDTQYF
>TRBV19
CASSSTGGRNQPQHF
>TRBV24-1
CATRGGTANTEAFF
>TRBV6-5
CASTPVPGGVSEAFF
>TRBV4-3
CASSAQQGAGANVLTF
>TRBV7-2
CASSLLAGLAGDGYEQYF
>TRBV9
CASSIGDRNGQPQHF
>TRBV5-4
CASSYGLGLDNEQFF
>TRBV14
CASSRRQGSLGTEAFF
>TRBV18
CASSPRITGELFF
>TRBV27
CASSDRGTLYNEQFF
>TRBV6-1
CASSEGLAGHQETQYF
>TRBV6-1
CASSVSRDSYNSPLHF
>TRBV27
CASSPGTGLTDTQYF
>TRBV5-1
CASSLTGGIYGYTF
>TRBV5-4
CASSLAGSYEQYF
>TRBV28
CASSLLRYGYTF
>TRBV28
CASSPNASGNTIYF
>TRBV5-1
CASSKPGQWDNEQFF
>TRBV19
CASEQFRDREGPNTEAFF
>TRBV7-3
CASSLNGLAQYF
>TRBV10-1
CASSERTGNNEQFF